The clone carrying this T cell receptor beta chain came up many times. The data derive from a study of T cells of healthy individuals. Germline lookup yields CDR1 LGHNA and CDR2 YSLEER. The V gene end was trimmed by 3 bases and the J gene end by 2 bases; junction bases not matched to a gene: 4. The CDR3 sequence is 16 residues long. In TCRdb, the 5' RACE reads were re-called with MiXCR into one record per CDR3 protein. The table has around 80,000 distinct CDR3 sequences, around 5.1% seen once. The receptor was derived from a female donor in good health. This sequence joins TRBV4-3 and TRBJ2-3, with TRBD2 matching 11 bases. The CDR3 DNA follows: TGCGCCAGCAGCCAGGGACTAGCGGTCCTCACAGATACGCAGTATTTT. Its protein product is CASSQGLAVLTDTQYF.